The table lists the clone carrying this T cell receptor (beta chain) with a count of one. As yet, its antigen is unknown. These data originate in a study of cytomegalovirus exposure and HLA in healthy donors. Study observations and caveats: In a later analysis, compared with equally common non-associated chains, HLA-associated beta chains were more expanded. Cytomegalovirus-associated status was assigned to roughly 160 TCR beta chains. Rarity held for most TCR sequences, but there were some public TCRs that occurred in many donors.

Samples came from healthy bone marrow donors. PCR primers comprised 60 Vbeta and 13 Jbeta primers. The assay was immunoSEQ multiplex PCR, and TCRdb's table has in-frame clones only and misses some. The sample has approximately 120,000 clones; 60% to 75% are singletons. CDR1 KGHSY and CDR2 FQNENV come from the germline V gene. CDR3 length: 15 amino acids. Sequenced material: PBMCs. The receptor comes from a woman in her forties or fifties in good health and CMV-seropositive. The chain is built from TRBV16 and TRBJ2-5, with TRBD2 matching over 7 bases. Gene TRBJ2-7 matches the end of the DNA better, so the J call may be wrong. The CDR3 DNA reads TGTGCCAGCAGCCAATCCGGACTAGGTGGCTCCGAGCAGTACTTC. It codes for CASSQSGLGGSEQYF.